These 4 T cell receptor beta chains were all obtained from the same sample, sequenced in a study of shared clonotypes between healthy human individuals. Assay used: immunoSEQ multiplex PCR; TCRdb lists only in-frame clones, some missing. In the table there are 850,000 to 1,200,000 clones, approximately 76% of which are singletons. The sample was memory CD4+ T cells sorted from blood. Subset noted: CD45RA-negative fraction. The receptors were gathered from a young man in good health.

This chain joins TRBV10-3 and TRBJ1-3; perhaps TRBD1 as D (6 bases). Trimming took 6 bases from V and 1 from J, leaving 10 bases between them. CDR3 length equals 14 residues. Per the germline V gene, CDR1 is ENHRY and CDR2 is SYGVKD. The CDR3 DNA reads TGTGCCATCAGAAAGGGGGGGTCTGGAAACACCATATATTTT. Its translation: CAIRKGGSGNTIYF.

The chain is built from TRBV5-1 and TRBJ2-7; 8 bases are a match to TRBD1. There are 16 residues in the CDR3. The germline gives CDR1 SGHRS, CDR2 YFSETQ. Unmatched junction bases numbered 7, after V lost 0 bases and J lost 2 bases. The CDR3 sequence is CASSLVGQDSPYEQYF. The CDR3, as DNA: TGCGCCAGCAGCTTGGTGGGACAGGATTCCCCCTACGAGCAGTACTTC.

V gene TRBV6-1 combines with J gene TRBJ2-5; TRBD2 matches 7 bases. Germline values: CDR1 MNHNS, CDR2 SASEGT. V dropped 6 bases and J dropped 2; count of bases not matched to a gene: 9. The CDR3 is 15 amino acids. CDR3 loop: CASRTREGGQETQYF. The CDR3, as DNA: TGTGCCAGCAGGACCAGGGAGGGTGGGCAAGAGACCCAGTACTTC.

The CDR3 DNA sequence: TGTGCCAGCAGCCTTCAGGACGGAGGAAACACCATATATTTT. This codes for CASSLQDGGNTIYF. The chain couples TRBV14 to TRBJ1-3; D is ambiguous. Germline-derived CDR1 and CDR2 are SGHDN and FVKESK. The CDR3 extends over 14 amino acids. With 4 bases removed from V and 4 bases from J, the gap between germline ends came to 11 bases.